This TCR beta chain was obtained from a study of blood T cells in healthy people across ages. Trimming took 0 bases from V and 4 from J, leaving 15 bases between them. The CDR3 sequence is 16 residues long. CDR1 is SGHAT, CDR2 FQNNGV, per germline. Primers used in a second PCR of about 6 to 11 cycles were a sample-barcoded 5' primer and a J-beta primer mix. TCRdb passed the 5' RACE reads through MiXCR, listing each CDR3 protein once. The top ten clones hold around 4% of a sample with roughly 1.5 million distinct CDR3 sequences, less than 45% of them seen once. The source material was blood. This clonotype was sampled from a woman under 30 in good health. J is TRBJ2-5 and V is TRBV11-2; D is perhaps TRBD1 or TRBD2 (5 bases each). CDR3 DNA sequence: TGTGCCAGCAGCTTAGATGGGGCGCTTCGGGGAGAGACCCAGTACTTC. Translating it yields CASSLDGALRGETQYF.